The clone carrying this T cell receptor beta chain was found a few times. Its specificity is unknown. CDR3 length equals 16 residues. Looked up from germline, CDR1 is MGHRA and CDR2 is YSYEKL. This entry comes from a study of shared clonotypes between healthy human individuals. Overall study findings and caveats: A small donor pool kept down the genetic and exposure-history diversity that was represented.

Template amounts of 250 to 350 ng DNA, tens of thousands of T cell genomes, were employed in unsorted PBMC replicate PCRs. With ten immunoSEQ deep assay plates, unsorted PBMC DNA underwent sequencing. The authors' processing: Filtering of immunoSEQ junctional sequences could not match full-length read filtering. Assay: immunoSEQ multiplex PCR; the TCRdb copy retains only in-frame clones and omits some. Clone size and V and J calls were adopted from that table, with D and trimming inferred from the DNA. The sample includes around 500,000 clones, around 80% seen only once; the top ten take around 12%.

V and J are TRBV4-1 and TRBJ2-5; tentative D call: TRBD1 (5 bases). The end of the DNA aligns better with TRBJ2-7, so the J call may be wrong. This sequence was found in a woman aged 40 to 49 in good health. Some clones in this sample may be carry-over from other donors' samples. The sequencing sample was made of PBMCs. This CDR3 reads CASSQEIPTVPYEQYF. As DNA, the CDR3 is TGCGCCAGCAGCCAAGAGATCCCGACAGTCCCCTACGAGCAGTACTTC.